The TCR beta chain described here comes from a study of blood T cells in healthy people across ages. Primed by a sample-barcoded 5' primer and a J-beta primer mix, a second PCR proceeded for roughly 7 to 11 cycles. TCRdb re-called the 5' RACE reads with MiXCR, one entry per CDR3 protein. The sample holds more than 1,400,000 distinct CDR3 sequences, about 43% seen once. The CDR3 spans 16 residues. Germline assignment: CDR1 SQVTM and CDR2 ANQGSEA. Trimming took 2 bases from V and 3 from J; bases not matched to a gene: 7. Source material: blood. This sequence was found in a woman between 18 and 29 years old in good health. The chain uses TRBV29-1 and TRBJ2-2; 9 positions agree with TRBD1. The CDR3 bases are TGCAGCGTTGAACGTGGGACAGGGATGGACACCGGGGAGCTGTTTTTT. It yields the protein CSVERGTGMDTGELFF.